The 26 T cell receptor beta chains below all came from one sample that was sequenced in a study of shared T cell receptors in the human thymus (dated by TCRdb to the early 2020s). Library construction relied on the immunoSEQ multiplex PCR assay. The table was pulled from immuneACCESS by TCRdb, which kept in-frame rearrangements only. Such tables lose some clones; where checked, under half of the loss comes from unresolved V genes, and the rest has no known cause. In all, the sample holds under 850,000 clones, and roughly 90% of those were seen once. Around 0.0099% of the sample goes to the ten largest clones. The same data also contributed to another study, on human thymus T cells.

The sequencing input was thymocytes. These receptors originate from a boy in the first two years of life with a congenital heart defect. Donor details come from another sample of the same person, matched by shared clones.

Remarks on this clone: The junction departs from the called germline gene at one end, perhaps through a read error. V is TRBV19 and J is TRBJ1-1, with TRBD1 as a possible D gene (5 bases). Per the germline V gene, CDR1 is LNHDA and CDR2 is SQIVND (reference sequence). This CDR3 is 17 amino acids long. CDR3 in amino acids: CASTISGRGSFNTEAFF. For the CDR3, the DNA is TGTGCCAGTACTATATCGGGGCGGGGCTCCTTTAACACTGAAGCTTTCTTT.

The chain is built from TRBV30 and TRBJ2-3, with TRBD2 matching 10 bases. V shed 0 bases and J 4 bases; nucleotides not matched to a gene: 7. CDR1 is GTSNPN and CDR2 is SVGIG in the germline V gene (reference sequence). This CDR3 contains 16 residues. CDR3: CAWSVKAGGRADTQYF. The CDR3, as DNA: TGTGCCTGGAGTGTAAAAGCGGGAGGGCGGGCAGATACGCAGTATTTT.

The CDR3, as DNA: TGTGCCAGCAGCTCCACAGGGTTGAAGAACACCGGGGAGCTGTTTTTT. This sequence encodes CASSSTGLKNTGELFF. The gene calls are TRBV28 and TRBJ2-2; a possible D gene is TRBD1 (6 bases). Trimming shortened V by 6 bases and J by 1 base, and 15 bases separated the two germline ends. CDR1 MDHEN and CDR2 SYDVKM come from the germline V gene. The CDR3 length is 16 residues.

This clone was recorded a few times. The V and J genes are TRBV7-9 and TRBJ2-7; tentative D call: TRBD1 (5 bases). The CDR3 totals 13 residues. Deletions cut 1 base from V and 7 bases from J, with 11 bases between. Per the germline V gene, CDR1 is SEHNR and CDR2 is FQNEAQ (reference sequence). As DNA, the CDR3 is TGTGCCAGCAGCTTAGAAGGGGAATGGGAGCAGTACTTC. This translates into CASSLEGEWEQYF.

The rearrangement joins TRBV15 to TRBJ1-5; D may be TRBD1 (5 bases). Germline CDR1 and CDR2: LNHNV and YYDKDF (reference sequence). Trimming took off 2 bases at V and 2 bases at J, with 7 bases between the two ends. The CDR3 sequence is 14 residues long. The CDR3 coding sequence is TGTGCCACCAGCAGACTGACAGGCAATCAGCCCCAGCATTTT. Translating gives CATSRLTGNQPQHF.

The rearrangement joins TRBV5-1 to TRBJ1-2; the D is unclear. Germline CDR1 SGHRS, CDR2 YFSETQ. The CDR3 is 14 residues long. The ends were cut back, 1 base at V and 8 bases at J, with 15 bases in the middle. The CDR3 spells CASSLLPKTEGYTF. The DNA of the CDR3 is TGCGCCAGCAGCTTGCTCCCCAAGACTGAGGGCTACACCTTC.

About this clone itself: This sample includes further DNA sequences coding for the same CDR3. The gene calls are TRBV7-2 and TRBJ1-2, with 8 bases fitting TRBD1. The germline V gene has CDR1 SGHTA and CDR2 FQGNSA. This CDR3 spans 13 amino acids. With 5 bases clipped from V and 3 bases from J, the junction kept 2 bases outside the gene matches. The CDR3 coding sequence is TGTGCCAGCAGCCCGGACAGGGACTATGGCTACACCTTC. This gives the protein CASSPDRDYGYTF.

The chain carries TRBV7-8 and TRBJ2-2, with 7 bases matching TRBD1. Germline CDR1 is SGHVS and CDR2 is FQNEAQ. The CDR3 runs 17 residues. V lost 1 base to trimming and J lost 0 bases; unmatched junction nucleotides: 5. The DNA of the CDR3 is TGTGCCAGCAGCTTAGTCGGGACAGCTCCGAACACCGGGGAGCTGTTTTTT. Translating gives CASSLVGTAPNTGELFF.

The chain recombines TRBV4-2 with TRBJ2-5, with 9 bases that match TRBD2. Germline V lookup: CDR1 LGHNA, CDR2 YNFKEQ. The CDR3 runs 17 residues. The J segment lost 7 bases and the V segment lost 0 bases, leaving 12 bases of the junction unmatched. The CDR3 region has the DNA TGTGCCAGCAGCCAAGATCCGGCTAGCGGGAACGGAGGGACCCAGTACTTC. It yields the protein CASSQDPASGNGGTQYF.

V and J are TRBV19 and TRBJ2-5; 10 nucleotides match TRBD1. The ends lost 3 bases at V and 5 bases at J; junction bases unmatched: 9. Germline V gives CDR1 LNHDA, CDR2 SQIVND (reference sequence). CDR3 size: 16 residues. CDR3 residues: CASSIRTGGVRETQYF. In nucleotides, the CDR3 is TGTGCCAGTAGTATCCGGACAGGGGGTGTTCGGGAGACCCAGTACTTC.

The genes are TRBV6-6 and TRBJ2-5; 8 nucleotides agree with TRBD1. This CDR3 region has 13 residues. Germline V CDR1 and CDR2: MNHNY, SVGAGI (reference sequence). V lost 6 bases, J lost 4 bases, and 4 bases stayed unmatched. As DNA, the CDR3 is TGTGCCAGCAGCGGACAGGGCCCAGAGACCCAGTACTTC. Protein: CASSGQGPETQYF.

J is TRBJ2-2 and V is TRBV11-2, with 14 bases fitting TRBD2. The ends lost 5 bases at V and 3 bases at J; junction bases unmatched: 8. CDR3 size: 18 residues. Germline CDR1 is SGHAT and CDR2 is FQNNGV. The CDR3 bases are TGTGCCAGCAGCGAGGGACTAGCGGGAGATCGGGACACCGGGGAGCTGTTTTTT. Translating gives CASSEGLAGDRDTGELFF. The whole variable domain, remainder taken from reference TRBV11-2 and TRBJ2-2, is EAGVAQSPRYKIIEKRQSVAFWCNPISGHATLYWYQQILGQGPKLLIQFQNNGVVDDSQLPKDRFSAERLKGVDSTLKIQPAKLEDSAVYLCASSEGLAGDRDTGELFFGEGSRLTVL.

In its sample, this clone was seen once. The rearrangement uses TRBV2 and TRBJ2-7, with D perhaps TRBD1 (7 bases). The V gene's germline CDR1 is SNHLY and CDR2 FYNNEI. V was shortened by 2 bases and J by 2 bases, with 13 bases between the two germline ends. This CDR3 is built from 15 residues. Written as DNA, the CDR3 is TGTGCCAGCAGTGAACTCACAGGGGAGGCCTACGAGCAGTACTTC. This encodes CASSELTGEAYEQYF.

The genes are TRBV28 and TRBJ2-7; no definite D call. This CDR3 has 13 amino acids. The germline CDR1 and CDR2 sequences are MDHEN and SYDVKM. V gave up 8 bases and J gave up 2 bases, with 13 bases separating them. CDR3 loop: CASPVAVPYEQYF. The CDR3 nucleotides are TGTGCCAGCCCCGTTGCGGTTCCCTACGAGCAGTACTTC.

The rearrangement joins TRBV7-2 to TRBJ2-1; D is unclear. In germline, CDR1 is SGHTA, CDR2 FQGNSA. V lost 1 base to trimming and J lost 9 bases, with 13 bases between them. The CDR3 consists of 14 residues. Here the CDR3 reads CASSLEEYVGEQFF. In nucleotides, the CDR3 is TGTGCCAGCAGCTTAGAGGAGTACGTCGGTGAGCAGTTCTTC.

The chain carries TRBV30 and TRBJ2-2, with 7 bases lining up with TRBD1. Germline V gene data show CDR1 as GTSNPN and CDR2 as SVGIG (reference sequence). Germline trimming cut 1 base from V and 0 bases from J; bases unmatched to any gene: 17. The CDR3 has 20 residues. The CDR3 here is CAWSAPRAGGPLSNTGELFF. The CDR3 coding sequence is TGTGCCTGGAGTGCCCCCAGGGCAGGGGGACCCCTCTCGAACACCGGGGAGCTGTTTTTT.

The V call is TRBV30, the J call TRBJ2-2, with D possibly TRBD1 on 5 matching bases. Germline V CDR1 and CDR2: GTSNPN, SVGIG (reference sequence). The CDR3 loop spans 13 amino acids. V dropped 3 bases and J dropped 6 bases, with 11 bases sitting between them. The CDR3, as DNA: TGTGCCTGGAGCCGACAGTACGCCGGGGAGCTGTTTTTT. Translating gives CAWSRQYAGELFF.

This chain joins TRBV15 and TRBJ2-1, with TRBD2 matching 11 bases. The CDR3 is 15 residues long. CDR1 and CDR2 (germline): LNHNV, YYDKDF (reference sequence). With 5 bases clipped from V and 6 bases from J, the junction kept 6 bases outside the gene matches. Written as DNA, the CDR3 is TGTGCCACCAGCGAACTAGCGGGGGCCCCCAATGAGCAGTTCTTC. Its translation is CATSELAGAPNEQFF.

The CDR3 loop reads CASSRRRGGSGRTSYEQYF. The CDR3 coding sequence is TGCGCCAGCAGCCGCCGCCGGGGGGGTAGCGGGAGGACAAGCTACGAGCAGTACTTC. The rearrangement uses TRBV4-1 and TRBJ2-7; TRBD2 agrees at 10 bases. This CDR3 has 19 amino acids. The trim removed 4 bases at V and 3 bases at J, leaving 18 bases unmatched. Germline V lookup: CDR1 MGHRA, CDR2 YSYEKL.

This chain connects TRBV4-3 to TRBJ2-3, with D perhaps TRBD1 (6 bases). The V end lost 0 bases, the J end lost 3 bases, and 13 bases lay between the germline ends. CDR3 length: 16 residues. In germline, CDR1 is LGHNA, CDR2 YSLEER. The CDR3 coding sequence is TGCGCCAGCAGCCAAGACCCGGGACACCGGACAGATACGCAGTATTTT. Its translation: CASSQDPGHRTDTQYF.

The chain combines TRBV27 with TRBJ1-4, with 10 bases matching TRBD1. Germline CDR1 MNHEY, CDR2 SMNVEV (reference sequence). V trimming: 5 bases; J trimming: 0 bases; junction bases outside the gene matches: 18. The CDR3 contains 21 residues. CDR3 amino acids: CASSPGQGWLGTSSTNEKLFF. CDR3 DNA sequence: TGTGCCAGCAGTCCGGGACAGGGGTGGTTGGGGACCTCCTCAACTAATGAAAAACTGTTTTTT.

The V call is TRBV6-5, the J call TRBJ2-1; TRBD2 matches 9 bases. Trimming took 8 bases from V and 14 from J; bases not matched to a gene: 10. Per germline, CDR1 MNHEY and CDR2 SVGAGI. The CDR3 extends over 12 amino acids. CDR3 loop: CASGAGGPGKFF. CDR3 in DNA: TGTGCCAGCGGTGCGGGAGGGCCCGGAAAGTTCTTC.

This clone was seen just once. The V and J genes are TRBV7-9 and TRBJ1-2; TRBD1 matches at 8 bases. The trim removed 5 bases at V and 3 bases at J, leaving 8 bases unmatched. Looked up from germline, CDR1 is SEHNR and CDR2 is FQNEAQ (reference sequence). The CDR3 contains 15 residues. CDR3 nucleotide sequence: TGTGCCAGCAGCCTAACGACAGGGGAGGACTATGGCTACACCTTC. This translates into CASSLTTGEDYGYTF.

This chain connects TRBV7-3 to TRBJ2-3; 7 bases match TRBD2. This CDR3 has 14 residues. The ends lost 1 base at V and 5 bases at J; junction bases unmatched: 3. From germline, CDR1 is SGHTA and CDR2 FQGTGA. For the CDR3, the DNA is TGTGCCAGCAGCTTAATCGCGGGAGTAGATACGCAGTATTTT. This gives the protein CASSLIAGVDTQYF.

This chain connects TRBV4-1 to TRBJ2-5; 11 bases agree with TRBD2. This CDR3 spans 19 amino acids. CDR1 MGHRA and CDR2 YSYEKL come from the germline V gene. J gave up 1 base and V 4 bases, and 14 bases lay outside the gene matches. CDR3 loop: CASSREGLAEGGTQETQYF. The CDR3 DNA reads as TGCGCCAGCAGCCGAGAGGGACTAGCGGAGGGGGGGACCCAAGAGACCCAGTACTTC.

In nucleotides, the CDR3 is TGTGCCAGCAGCGCGACAGAGAACTATGGCTACACCTTC. This encodes CASSATENYGYTF. This chain connects TRBV9 to TRBJ1-2, with D tentatively TRBD1 (5 bases). The CDR3 has 13 amino acids. The germline V and J ends were trimmed by 3 bases and 2 bases, with 8 bases remaining between them. CDR1 and CDR2 (germline): SGDLS, YYNGEE.